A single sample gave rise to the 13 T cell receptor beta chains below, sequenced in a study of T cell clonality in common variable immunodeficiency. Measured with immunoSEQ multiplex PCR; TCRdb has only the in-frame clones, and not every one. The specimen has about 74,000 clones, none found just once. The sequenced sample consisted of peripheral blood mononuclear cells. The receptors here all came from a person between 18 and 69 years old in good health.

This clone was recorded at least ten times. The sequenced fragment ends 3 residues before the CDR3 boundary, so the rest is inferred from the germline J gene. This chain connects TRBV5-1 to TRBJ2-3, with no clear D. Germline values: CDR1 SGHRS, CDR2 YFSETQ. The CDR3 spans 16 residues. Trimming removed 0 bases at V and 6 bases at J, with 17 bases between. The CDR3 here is CASSLGQTGRRDTQYF. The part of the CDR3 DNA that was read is TGCGCCAGCAGCTTGGGTCAGACTGGTAGACGGGATACG.

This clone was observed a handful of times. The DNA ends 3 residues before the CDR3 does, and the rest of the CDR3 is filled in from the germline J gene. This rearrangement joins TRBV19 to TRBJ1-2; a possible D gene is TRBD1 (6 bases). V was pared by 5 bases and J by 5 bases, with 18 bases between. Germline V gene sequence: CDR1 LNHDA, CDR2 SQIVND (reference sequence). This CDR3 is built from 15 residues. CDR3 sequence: CASSERTERGYGYTF. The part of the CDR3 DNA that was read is TGTGCCAGTAGTGAACGGACAGAAAGGGGATATGGC.

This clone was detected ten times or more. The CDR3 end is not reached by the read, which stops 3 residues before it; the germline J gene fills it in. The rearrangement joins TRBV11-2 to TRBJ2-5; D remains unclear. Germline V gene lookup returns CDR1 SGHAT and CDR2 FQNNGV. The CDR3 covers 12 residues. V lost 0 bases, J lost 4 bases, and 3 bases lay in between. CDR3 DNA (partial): TGTGCCAGCAGCTTAGATCGAGAGACC. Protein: CASSLDRET. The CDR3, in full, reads CASSLDRETQYF.

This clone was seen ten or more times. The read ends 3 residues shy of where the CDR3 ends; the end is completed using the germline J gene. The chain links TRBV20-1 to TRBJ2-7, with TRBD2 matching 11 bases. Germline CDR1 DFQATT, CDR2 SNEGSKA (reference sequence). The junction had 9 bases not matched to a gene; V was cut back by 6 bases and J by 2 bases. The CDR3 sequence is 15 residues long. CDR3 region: CSATEGLAVTYEQYF. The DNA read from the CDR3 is TGCAGTGCCACAGAGGGACTAGCGGTAACCTACGAG.

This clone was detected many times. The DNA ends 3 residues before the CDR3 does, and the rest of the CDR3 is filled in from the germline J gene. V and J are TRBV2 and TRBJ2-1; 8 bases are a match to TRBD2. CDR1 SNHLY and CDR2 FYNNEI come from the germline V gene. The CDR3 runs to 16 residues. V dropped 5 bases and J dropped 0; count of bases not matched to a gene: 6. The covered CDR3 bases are TGTGCCAGCAGTCGTAGCGGGATTAGCTCCTACAATGAG. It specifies CASSRSGISSYNE. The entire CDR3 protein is CASSRSGISSYNEQFF.

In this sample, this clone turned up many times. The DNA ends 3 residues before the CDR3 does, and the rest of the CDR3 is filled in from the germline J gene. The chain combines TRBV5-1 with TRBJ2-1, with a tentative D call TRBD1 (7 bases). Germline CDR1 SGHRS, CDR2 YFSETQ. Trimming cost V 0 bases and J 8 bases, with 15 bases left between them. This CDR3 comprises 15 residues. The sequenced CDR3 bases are TGCGCCAGCAGCTTGGTAGGAGGGGGCACGGATGAG. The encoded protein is CASSLVGGGTDE. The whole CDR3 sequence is CASSLVGGGTDEQFF.

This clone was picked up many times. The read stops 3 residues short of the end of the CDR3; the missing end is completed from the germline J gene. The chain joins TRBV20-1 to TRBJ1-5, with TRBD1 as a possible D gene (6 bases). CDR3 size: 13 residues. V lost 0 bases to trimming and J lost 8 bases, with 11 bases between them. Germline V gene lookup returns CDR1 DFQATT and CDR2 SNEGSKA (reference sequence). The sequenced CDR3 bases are TGCAGTGCTAGAGAGGGGGGGGCAAAGCCC. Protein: CSAREGGAKP. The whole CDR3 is CSAREGGAKPQHF.

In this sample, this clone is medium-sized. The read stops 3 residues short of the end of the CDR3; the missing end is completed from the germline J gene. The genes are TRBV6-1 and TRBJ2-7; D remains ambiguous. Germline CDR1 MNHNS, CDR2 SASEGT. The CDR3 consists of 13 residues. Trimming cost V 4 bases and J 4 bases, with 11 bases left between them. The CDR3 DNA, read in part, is TGTGCCAGCAGTGCTACAGTGGGTTACGAG. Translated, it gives CASSATVGYE. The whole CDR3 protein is CASSATVGYEQYF.

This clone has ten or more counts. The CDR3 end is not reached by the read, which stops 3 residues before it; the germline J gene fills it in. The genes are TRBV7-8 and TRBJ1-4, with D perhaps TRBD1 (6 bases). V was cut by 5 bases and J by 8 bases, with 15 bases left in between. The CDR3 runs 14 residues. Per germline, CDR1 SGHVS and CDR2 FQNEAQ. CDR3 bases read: TGTGCCAGCAGCCCTACCGGGGGGCGGGAAAAA. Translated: CASSPTGGREK. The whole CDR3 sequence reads CASSPTGGREKLFF. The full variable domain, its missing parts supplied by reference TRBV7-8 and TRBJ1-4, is GAGVSQSPRYKVAKRGQDVALRCDPISGHVSLFWYQQALGQGPEFLTYFQNEAQLDKSGLPSDRFFAERPEGSVSTLKIQRTQQEDSAVYLCASSPTGGREKLFFGSGTQLSVL.

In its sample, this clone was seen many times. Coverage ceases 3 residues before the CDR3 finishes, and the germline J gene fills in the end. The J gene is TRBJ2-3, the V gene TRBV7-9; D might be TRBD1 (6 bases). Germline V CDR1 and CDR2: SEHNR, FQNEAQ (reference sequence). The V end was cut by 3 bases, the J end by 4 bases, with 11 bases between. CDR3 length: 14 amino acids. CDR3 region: CASSLAGAADTQYF. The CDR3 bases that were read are TGTGCCAGCAGCTTGGCAGGGGCCGCAGATACG.

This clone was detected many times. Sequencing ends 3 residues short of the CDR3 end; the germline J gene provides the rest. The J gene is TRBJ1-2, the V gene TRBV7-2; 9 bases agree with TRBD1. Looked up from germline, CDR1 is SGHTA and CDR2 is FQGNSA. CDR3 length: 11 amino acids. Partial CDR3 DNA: TGTGCCAGCAGCACAGGGGGCGGC. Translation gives CASSTGGG. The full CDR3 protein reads CASSTGGGYTF.

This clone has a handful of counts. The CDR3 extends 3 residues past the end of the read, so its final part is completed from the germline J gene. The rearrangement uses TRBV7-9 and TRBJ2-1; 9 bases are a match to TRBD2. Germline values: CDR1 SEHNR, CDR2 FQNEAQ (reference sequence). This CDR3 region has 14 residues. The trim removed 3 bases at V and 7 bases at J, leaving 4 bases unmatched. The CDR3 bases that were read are TGTGCCAGCAGCTTCGGGACTAGCAAGAATGAG. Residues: CASSFGTSKNE. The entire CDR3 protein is CASSFGTSKNEQFF.

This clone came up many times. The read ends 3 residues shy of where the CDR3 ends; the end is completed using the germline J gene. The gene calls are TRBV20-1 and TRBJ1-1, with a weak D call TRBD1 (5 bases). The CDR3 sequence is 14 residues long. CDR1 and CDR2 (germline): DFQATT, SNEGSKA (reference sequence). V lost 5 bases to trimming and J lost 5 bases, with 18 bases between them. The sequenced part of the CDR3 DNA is TGCAGTGCTTTAGGCGGAGGGGAGACAACTGAA. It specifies CSALGGGETTE. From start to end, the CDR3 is CSALGGGETTEAFF.